This entry features one TCR beta chain sequence. This sample stems from a study of T cells expressing NK-cell markers. Background on the study: Repertoires of TCR beta were obtained from T cells sorted as CD3+CD56+NKG2C+, CD3+CD56+NKG2C- and CD3+CD56-NKG2C+.

The authors made TCR beta cDNA libraries by 5'RACE template switching. This switching added a universal primer site and UMIs. TCRdb reprocessed the 5' RACE reads, with one entry per CDR3 protein and no DNA. Its table records under 500,000 distinct CDR3 sequences. The receptor's source is a woman aged 18-70 years in good health. The specimen sequenced was blood T cells: a sorted CD56 or NKG2C T cell subset, CD4+ or CD8+ T cells, or bulk PBMC T cells (not recorded which).

CDR3 sequence: CASSLQGKGNQPQHF. The V gene is TRBV11-2, the J gene TRBJ1-5; TCRdb picks TRBD1, but there is no DNA to check that call. Germline loops: CDR1 SGHAT, CDR2 FQNNGV. The CDR3 is 15 amino acids. Full variable domain (rest looked up from reference TRBV11-2 and TRBJ1-5): EAGVAQSPRYKIIEKRQSVAFWCNPISGHATLYWYQQILGQGPKLLIQFQNNGVVDDSQLPKDRFSAERLKGVDSTLKIQPAKLEDSAVYLCASSLQGKGNQPQHFGDGTRLSIL.